Below, one T cell receptor beta chain is given with its context. This record belongs to a study of T cell responses to AZD1222 COVID-19 vaccine. The method was immunoSEQ multiplex PCR; TCRdb's version includes in-frame clones alone and lacks a portion of them. The sample records around 250,000 clones, 80% to 95% being singletons. The CDR3 is made up of 14 amino acids. Germline lookup yields CDR1 SGHAT and CDR2 FQDESV (reference sequence). V lost 5 bases and J lost 5; bases outside the gene matches: 9. The TCR sequence derives from an adult in good health. The chain couples TRBV11-1 to TRBJ2-7; the match to TRBD2 covers 7 bases. The sequences come from peripheral blood, collected on day 0 of AZD1222 vaccination. The CDR3 is CASSLGLAVNEQYF. The CDR3 DNA reads as TGTGCCAGCAGCCTGGGGCTAGCGGTCAACGAGCAGTACTTC.